This is a list of T cell receptor beta chains from one sample in a study of blood T cell repertoires in COVID-19. The table came from immunoSEQ multiplex PCR; TCRdb's copy has only in-frame clones and leaves some out. Of 76,000 or so clones listed, roughly 85% were seen once; the top ten hold around 7.9%. Sequencing was performed on peripheral blood. These receptors were collected from a man aged 25-45 years with acute or convalescent COVID-19. The CDR3 runs from the conserved cysteine through the conserved F or W. A D gene is named only where the DNA matches it firmly.

D gene	V gene	CDR3 protein
TRBD1	TRBV15	CATSRDRGSYEQYF
TRBD2	TRBV15	CATSGGTSGYNEQFF
.	TRBV5-5	CASSLARALEQYF
TRBD1	TRBV28	CASSPGDRDEKLFF
TRBD1	TRBV2	CASQREIDRAGEQYF
.	TRBV18	CASSLNRAEEQFF
TRBD1	TRBV11-2	CASSSYRIAGTANSPLHF
.	TRBV6-6	CASSKQGYEQFF
TRBD1	TRBV27	CASSLEATGRYTEAFF
TRBD2	TRBV4-1	CASSQWGFERGGAEQYF
.	TRBV3-1/TRBV3-2	CASSQGDKSGNTIYF
TRBD2	TRBV2	CASSERLGTRRETQYF
.	TRBV21-1	CASSNKRGRGNQPQHF
TRBD1	TRBV24-1	CATSDQGAGNEQFF
.	TRBV10-1	CASSDQAGPSTHTQYF
.	TRBV6-5	CASSREGVSNQPQHF
.	TRBV2	CASTRVVSTDTQYF
.	TRBV5-4	CASSFLEGVGTGELFF
.	TRBV5-1	CASSLGPLTDTQYF
.	TRBV5-8	CASSSDTRGGYTF
.	TRBV7-9	CASSLSGSYEQYF
.	TRBV7-2	CASSLGRSGGNEKLFF
.	TRBV29-1	CSVAGFDEQFF
TRBD2	TRBV5-1	CASTLAGTLAQFF
.	TRBV6-2/TRBV6-3	CASSWGPGSNQPQHF
TRBD2	TRBV9	CASSVEGLAEETQYF
.	TRBV19	CASSISARRRYSNQPQHF
.	TRBV4-3	CASSQEQRAVDTQYF
.	TRBV10-1	CASNTGSHYGYTF
.	TRBV18	CASSQRGTWYEQYF
TRBD1	TRBV28	CASRTPGQVNEQYF
.	TRBV30	CAWTKTGAAYEQYF
.	TRBV29-1	CSVEDRARYEQYF
TRBD2	TRBV7-2	CASSPRPGTSITGELFF
TRBD2	TRBV30	CAWNRAGGDEQFF
.	TRBV7-9	CASRGPRLSPDTQYF
.	TRBV30	CALLQKSRGRDQPQHF
.	TRBV29-1	CSVAKGGSTDTQYF
TRBD2	TRBV9	CASSARLAASTDTQYF
.	TRBV4-1	CASSQVLNTGELFF
.	TRBV5-8	CASSSYEQYF
TRBD2	TRBV29-1	CSGSLAGVGRTGELFF
TRBD2	TRBV30	CAWGGGLAEYNEQFF
.	TRBV4-2	CASSQADNEQFF
.	TRBV14	CASSQVHYNEQFF
.	TRBV19	CASSVQGKTEAFF
TRBD1	TRBV7-9	CASSLQGANYGYTF
.	TRBV27	CASSLARGDTQYF
.	TRBV7-3	CASSTGPYSPLHF
TRBD1	TRBV18	CASSIGQGARYEQYF
TRBD1	TRBV5-6	CASSLRGRSGYEQYF
.	TRBV29-1	CSDQIDNVLVEQYF